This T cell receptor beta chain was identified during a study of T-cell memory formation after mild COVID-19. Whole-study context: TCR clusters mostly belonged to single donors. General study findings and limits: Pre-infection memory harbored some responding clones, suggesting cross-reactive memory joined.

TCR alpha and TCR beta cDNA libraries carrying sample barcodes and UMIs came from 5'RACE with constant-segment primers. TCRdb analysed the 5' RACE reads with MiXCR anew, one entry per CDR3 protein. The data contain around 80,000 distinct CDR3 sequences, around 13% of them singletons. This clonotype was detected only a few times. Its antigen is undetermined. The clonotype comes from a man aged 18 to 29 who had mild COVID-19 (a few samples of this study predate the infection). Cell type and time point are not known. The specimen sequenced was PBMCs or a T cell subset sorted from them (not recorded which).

Here the CDR3 DNA reads TGTGCCAGCAGTGAGGCTGGGGCCAACGTCCTGACTTTC. It yields the protein CASSEAGANVLTF. The chain carries TRBV25-1 and TRBJ2-6, with D unresolved. The CDR3 consists of 13 residues. Germline CDR1 and CDR2: MGHDK and SYGVNS. V was shortened by 3 bases and J by 2 bases, with 2 bases between the two germline ends.